The 18 T cell receptor beta chains listed next were all sequenced from one sample in a study of chemoradiotherapy in HPV16-positive cancers. TCRdb's table, derived via immunoSEQ multiplex PCR, lists solely in-frame clones and lacks some. The sample lists about 30,000 clones; approximately 88% were seen once. The sample consisted of blood, taken from a patient who underwent chemoradiotherapy. These receptors all come from a human donor with HPV-associated anogenital cancer.

The count of this clone is one. CDR3 DNA: TGTGCCAGCAGCTTAGTGTCCGGTGGGTTCACTGAAGCTTTCTTT. Its translation: CASSLVSGGFTEAFF. The rearrangement joins TRBV11-2 to TRBJ1-1, with no clear D. Germline V gene lookup returns CDR1 SGHAT and CDR2 FQNNGV. V shed 1 base and J shed 4 bases, with 13 bases lying between them. The CDR3 contains 15 residues.

This clone came up a few times. CDR3 residues: CASSVSLGEQYF. In DNA form, the CDR3 reads TGTGCCAGCAGTGTCTCTCTTGGCGAGCAGTACTTC. V is TRBV2 and J is TRBJ2-7, with D unclear. Germline assignment: CDR1 SNHLY and CDR2 FYNNEI. This CDR3 is 12 amino acids long. The V end was cut by 4 bases, the J end by 6 bases, with 10 bases between.

The gene calls are TRBV11-3 and TRBJ2-3, with 9 bases aligning to TRBD1. V trimming: 1 base; J trimming: 0 bases; junction bases outside the gene matches: 5. This CDR3 spans 17 amino acids. Germline assignment: CDR1 SGHNT and CDR2 YENEEA. The CDR3: CASSLVTGTGSTDTQYF. The CDR3 DNA reads TGTGCCAGCAGCTTAGTTACCGGGACAGGGAGCACAGATACGCAGTATTTT.

This chain joins TRBV7-6 and TRBJ2-5; D is ambiguous. CDR1 and CDR2 from the germline V gene are SGHVS and FNYEAQ. This CDR3 is 14 amino acids long. V was shortened by 2 bases and J by 5 bases, with 12 bases between the two germline ends. Written as DNA, the CDR3 is TGTGCCAGCAGCTTAAACTCTGGGAAGGAGACCCAGTACTTC. Translation: CASSLNSGKETQYF.

The chain has TRBV5-4 and TRBJ1-1; TRBD1 agrees at 10 bases. Trimming at V came to 0 bases and at J to 10 bases, leaving 12 bases not matched to a gene. The length of the CDR3 is 16 residues. CDR1 and CDR2 from the germline V gene are SGHNT and YYREEE (reference sequence). As DNA, the CDR3 is TGTGCCAGCAGCTTGGAGTTGACCGGGACAGGGGCCAGAGCTTTCTTT. Its translation: CASSLELTGTGARAFF. Drawing the rest from reference TRBV5-4 and TRBJ1-1, the complete variable domain is ETGVTQSPTHLIKTRGQQVTLRCSSQSGHNTVSWYQQALGQGPQFIFQYYREEENGRGNFPPRFSGLQFPNYSSELNVNALELDDSALYLCASSLELTGTGARAFFGQGTRLTVV.

The V and J genes are TRBV6-1 and TRBJ1-4, with D possibly being TRBD1 (5 bases). Trimming took 2 bases from V and 7 from J, leaving 14 bases between them. The CDR3 totals 15 residues. Germline loops: CDR1 MNHNS, CDR2 SASEGT. DNA for the CDR3: TGTGCCAGCAGTGAATCCTACAGGCGGCTTGAAAAACTGTTTTTT. Its translation is CASSESYRRLEKLFF.

This rearrangement joins TRBV6-4 to TRBJ1-2; D not resolved. The CDR3 is 16 amino acids. The ends were cut back, 2 bases at V and 0 bases at J, with 13 bases in the middle. Germline V gives CDR1 MRHNA, CDR2 SNTAGT. The CDR3 loop reads CASSDRFRVANYGYTF. CDR3 nucleotide sequence: TGTGCCAGCAGTGACAGGTTTAGGGTCGCTAACTATGGCTACACCTTC.

The chain recombines TRBV29-1 with TRBJ2-3, with 12 bases that match TRBD2. Germline-derived CDR1 and CDR2 are SQVTM and ANQGSEA. This CDR3 has 19 amino acids. Losses at the gene ends were 6 bases for V and 4 bases for J; bases not matched to a gene: 20. The CDR3 coding sequence is TGCAGCGTCGCCACGACTAGCGGGGGACCTTCATACAAGGCAGATACGCAGTATTTT. It specifies CSVATTSGGPSYKADTQYF.

V usage is TRBV6-5 and J usage is TRBJ1-5, with D perhaps matching TRBD1 (6 bases). CDR1 and CDR2 (germline): MNHEY, SVGAGI. The CDR3 spans 14 residues. V was shortened by 4 bases and J by 4 bases, with 11 bases between the two germline ends. Written as DNA, the CDR3 is TGTGCCAGCAGTTCCCCAGGGGCAAATCAGCCCCAGCATTTT. Its protein is CASSSPGANQPQHF.

The genes are TRBV5-1 and TRBJ2-7; the match to TRBD1 covers 10 bases. V lost 4 bases, J lost 2 bases, and 6 bases stayed unmatched. The CDR3 length is 15 residues. CDR1 is SGHRS, CDR2 YFSETQ, per germline. CDR3 residues: CASSPGQGVAYEQYF. The CDR3 DNA is TGCGCCAGCAGCCCCGGACAGGGGGTCGCCTACGAGCAGTACTTC.

The chain employs TRBV30 and TRBJ2-2; 11 bases line up with TRBD2. Germline V gene sequence: CDR1 GTSNPN, CDR2 SVGIG (reference sequence). Trimming cost V 2 bases and J 7 bases; bases outside gene matches: 3. This CDR3 has 14 amino acids. CDR3 bases: TGTGCCTGGAGTCCGGGACTAGCGGTCGGGGAGCTGTTTTTT. Residues: CAWSPGLAVGELFF.

The V and J genes are TRBV7-9 and TRBJ1-1, with D possibly matching TRBD1 (6 bases). This CDR3 spans 15 amino acids. Trimming cost V 1 base and J 1 base, with 10 bases left between them. Germline V gene data show CDR1 as SEHNR and CDR2 as FQNEAQ (reference sequence). CDR3 bases: TGTGCCAGCAGCTTAGACGGGGGGCGGAACACTGAAGCTTTCTTT. Translating gives CASSLDGGRNTEAFF.

This chain connects TRBV6-4 to TRBJ2-7, with D possibly called TRBD1 or TRBD2 (5 bases each). V shed 9 bases and J shed 4 bases, with 13 bases lying between them. This CDR3 spans 12 amino acids. From germline, CDR1 is MRHNA and CDR2 SNTAGT. The CDR3 spells CARRDREYEQYV. CDR3 sequence (DNA): TGTGCCAGGAGGGACCGCGAATACGAGCAGTACGTC.

V and J are TRBV20-1 and TRBJ2-2; a possible D gene is TRBD2 (5 bases). This CDR3 has 11 amino acids. The germline V gene has CDR1 DFQATT and CDR2 SNEGSKA (reference sequence). Trimming stripped 6 bases from V and 10 bases from J, with 12 bases between. The CDR3 loop is CSADYGEELFF. For the CDR3, the DNA is TGCAGTGCCGACTACGGAGAGGAGCTGTTTTTT.

The chain has TRBV5-1 and TRBJ2-3, with a weak D call TRBD2 (5 bases). The V gene lost 0 bases and the J gene lost 3 bases, with 8 bases spanning the gap. This CDR3 comprises 14 residues. CDR1 and CDR2 from the germline V gene are SGHRS and YFSETQ. Here the CDR3 reads CASSLESGTDTQYF. The CDR3 DNA follows: TGCGCCAGCAGCTTGGAGTCGGGAACAGATACGCAGTATTTT.

The V call is TRBV6-5, the J call TRBJ2-1; a possible D gene is TRBD1 (6 bases). CDR1 and CDR2 (germline): MNHEY, SVGAGI. The CDR3 totals 14 residues. Trimming removed 6 bases from V and 6 bases from J, with 15 bases in between. CDR3 nucleotide sequence: TGTGCCAGCAGGACCGCTGGACAGTTCAATGAGCAGTTCTTC. Amino acid sequence: CASRTAGQFNEQFF.

The V call is TRBV5-1, the J call TRBJ2-5; 7 bases fit TRBD1. CDR1 is SGHRS, CDR2 YFSETQ, per germline. The CDR3 contains 14 residues. V lost 9 bases, J lost 5 bases, and 13 bases stayed unmatched. CDR3 sequence reads: CATTNDRVGETQYF. CDR3 coding DNA: TGCGCCACCACAAACGACAGGGTGGGGGAGACCCAGTACTTC.

The rearrangement joins TRBV20-1 to TRBJ1-2, with 7 bases identical to TRBD1. Germline V gives CDR1 DFQATT, CDR2 SNEGSKA (reference sequence). Unmatched junction bases numbered 3, after V lost 6 bases and J lost 5 bases. The CDR3 runs 11 residues. The CDR3 DNA follows: TGCAGTGCAGACAGGGTATATGGCTACACCTTC. Encoded protein: CSADRVYGYTF.